This entry lists 21 T cell receptor beta chains sequenced from one sample in a study of cytomegalovirus exposure and HLA in healthy donors. Measured with immunoSEQ multiplex PCR; TCRdb has only the in-frame clones, and not every one. The table shows 180,000 or so clones, with approximately 86% occurring only once. Specimen: PBMCs. The receptors come from a man between 18 and 35 years old in good health and CMV-seropositive.

V usage is TRBV27 and J usage is TRBJ1-1; 11 nucleotides match TRBD1. This CDR3 is built from 14 residues. V gave up 7 bases and J gave up 1 base; unmatched junction bases: 2. CDR1 is MNHEY and CDR2 is SMNVEV in the germline V gene (reference sequence). CDR3 residues: CASNGQGANTEAFF. CDR3 nucleotides: TGTGCCAGCAACGGACAGGGGGCGAACACTGAAGCTTTCTTT.

This chain uses TRBV2 with TRBJ1-2, with D tentatively TRBD1 (5 bases). The V end was cut by 10 bases, the J end by 0 bases, with 18 bases between. CDR1 is SNHLY and CDR2 is FYNNEI in the germline V gene. The length of the CDR3 is 15 residues. DNA of the CDR3: TGTGCCACCCGGGCGTCAGGGCTGGCTAACTATGGCTACACCTTC. Encoded protein: CATRASGLANYGYTF.

This chain joins TRBV19 and TRBJ2-5, with TRBD2 matching over 12 bases. The J segment lost 5 bases and the V segment lost 3 bases, leaving 7 bases of the junction unmatched. Germline V gene lookup returns CDR1 LNHDA and CDR2 SQIVND (reference sequence). This CDR3 has 16 residues. In DNA, the CDR3 is TGTGCCAGTAGTATCCTAGCGGGAGGGGGTTGGGAGACCCAGTACTTC. Amino acids: CASSILAGGGWETQYF.

This clone was seen a handful of times. CDR3 nucleotide sequence: TGTGCCAGCAGTTTATCGAGACAGTCCCAGCCCCAGCATTTT. This sequence encodes CASSLSRQSQPQHF. The chain uses TRBV27 and TRBJ1-5; possible D gene TRBD1, 5 bases. Germline CDR1 reads MNHEY; CDR2 reads SMNVEV (reference sequence). The CDR3 length is 14 residues. Trimming took 0 bases from V and 7 from J, leaving 10 bases between them.

The gene calls are TRBV2 and TRBJ1-4, with D possibly being TRBD1 (5 bases). This CDR3 has 13 amino acids. Germline V lookup: CDR1 SNHLY, CDR2 FYNNEI. Trimming cost V 10 bases and J 7 bases, with 16 bases left between them. For the CDR3, the DNA is TGTGCCACCCTCGGGGGGAGGGTTGAAAAACTGTTTTTT. This codes for CATLGGRVEKLFF.

This clone was picked up one time. The rearrangement joins TRBV10-3 to TRBJ2-1; D remains ambiguous. The CDR3 is 11 residues long. V was shortened by 6 bases and J by 7 bases, with 7 bases between the two germline ends. Germline CDR1 and CDR2: ENHRY and SYGVKD. CDR3 DNA: TGTGCCATCAGCAGTAAGAATGAGCAGTTCTTC. It is translated as CAISSKNEQFF.

The gene calls are TRBV11-2 and TRBJ2-2, with a possible D match to TRBD1 (6 bases). The germline CDR1 and CDR2 sequences are SGHAT and FQNNGV. This CDR3 has 16 amino acids. Trimming pared 4 bases from V and 6 bases from J, leaving 18 bases between. For the CDR3, the DNA is TGTGCCAGCAGCTCACCAATACAAACAGGGCCCGGGGAGCTGTTTTTT. Translating it yields CASSSPIQTGPGELFF. The variable domain in full, with the rest retrieved from reference TRBV11-2 and TRBJ2-2, is EAGVAQSPRYKIIEKRQSVAFWCNPISGHATLYWYQQILGQGPKLLIQFQNNGVVDDSQLPKDRFSAERLKGVDSTLKIQPAKLEDSAVYLCASSSPIQTGPGELFFGEGSRLTVL.

This clone was observed a single time. The V and J genes are TRBV4-1 and TRBJ1-2; D is uncertain. V was pared by 0 bases and J by 12 bases, with 14 bases between. The CDR3 covers 13 residues. Germline CDR1 is MGHRA and CDR2 is YSYEKL. The CDR3 sequence is CASSQEGLGRNTF. The CDR3 DNA follows: TGCGCCAGCAGCCAAGAAGGATTGGGGAGGAACACCTTC.

The rearrangement joins TRBV4-3 to TRBJ2-2; 8 nucleotides match TRBD2. The CDR3 sequence is 16 residues long. Trimming cost V 0 bases and J 6 bases; bases outside gene matches: 6. CDR1 LGHNA and CDR2 YSLEER come from the germline V gene. The CDR3 sequence is CASSQEYGGGSGELFF. CDR3 bases: TGCGCCAGCAGCCAAGAATACGGCGGGGGGTCCGGGGAGCTGTTTTTT.

The chain joins TRBV6-4 to TRBJ1-2, with 7 bases identical to TRBD1. V was clipped by 6 bases and J by 2 bases; unmatched bases: 12. Germline values: CDR1 MRHNA, CDR2 SNTAGT. This CDR3 contains 16 residues. The CDR3 spells CASRLGKWDSNYGYTF. In nucleotides, the CDR3 is TGTGCCAGCAGGCTAGGGAAGTGGGACAGCAACTATGGCTACACCTTC.

The chain is built from TRBV2 and TRBJ2-1; the match to TRBD2 covers 14 bases. The CDR3 is made up of 15 amino acids. V shed 7 bases and J 5 bases; nucleotides not matched to a gene: 4. The germline V gene encodes CDR1 SNHLY and CDR2 FYNNEI. DNA for the CDR3: TGTGCCAGCATCAGGGGACTAGCGGGGGACAATGAGCAGTTCTTC. Its translation is CASIRGLAGDNEQFF. The variable domain in full, with the rest retrieved from reference TRBV2 and TRBJ2-1, is EPEVTQTPSHQVTQMGQEVILRCVPISNHLYFYWYRQILGQKVEFLVSFYNNEISEKSEIFDDQFSVERPDGSNFTLKIRSTKLEDSAMYFCASIRGLAGDNEQFFGPGTRLTVL.

In its sample, this clone was seen a few times. V usage is TRBV6-5 and J usage is TRBJ1-6, with D perhaps matching TRBD1 (5 bases). V gave up 7 bases and J gave up 6 bases, with 13 bases separating them. The CDR3 extends over 14 amino acids. Germline loops: CDR1 MNHEY, CDR2 SVGAGI. In nucleotides, the CDR3 is TGTGCCAGCAATCCTGGGGGGGGTAATTCACCCCTCCACTTT. Translated, it gives CASNPGGGNSPLHF.

This rearrangement joins TRBV9 to TRBJ1-3; 7 nucleotides agree with TRBD1. The CDR3 is 13 amino acids. The V segment lost 6 bases and the J segment 3 bases; nucleotides outside the gene matches: 3. The germline V gene has CDR1 SGDLS and CDR2 YYNGEE. CDR3 sequence: CASKRGLGNTIYF. In DNA, the CDR3 is TGTGCCAGCAAGAGGGGGCTTGGAAACACCATATATTTT.

There are a few counts of this clone. The V gene is TRBV7-2, the J gene TRBJ2-7, with D perhaps TRBD1 (5 bases). With 5 bases removed from V and 4 bases from J, the gap between germline ends came to 15 bases. From germline, CDR1 is SGHTA and CDR2 FQGNSA. The CDR3 has 14 amino acids. In nucleotides, the CDR3 is TGTGCCAGCAGCGAGGCAGGTACAGGTTACGAGCAGTACTTC. This sequence encodes CASSEAGTGYEQYF.

This clone was seen a single time. The V call is TRBV4-1, the J call TRBJ2-7; 8 bases are shared with TRBD1. J lost 4 bases, V lost 0 bases, and 8 bases had no gene match. Germline CDR1 is MGHRA and CDR2 is YSYEKL. This CDR3 contains 16 residues. The CDR3 loop is CASSQESSGGGYEQYF. CDR3 coding DNA: TGCGCCAGCAGCCAAGAGTCGTCAGGGGGCGGATACGAGCAGTACTTC.

The rearrangement links TRBV28 to TRBJ1-2, with D uncertain. The CDR3 covers 11 residues. V lost 6 bases and J 8 bases, leaving 10 bases between the germline ends. The germline V gene has CDR1 MDHEN and CDR2 SYDVKM. This CDR3 is CASSWLLGYTF. The CDR3 DNA is TGTGCCAGCAGCTGGCTTTTGGGCTACACCTTC.

The chain combines TRBV4-3 with TRBJ2-3, with 9 bases lining up with TRBD2. V was clipped by 1 base and J by 0 bases; unmatched bases: 14. The germline V gene encodes CDR1 LGHNA and CDR2 YSLEER. CDR3 size: 20 residues. CDR3 DNA: TGCGCCAGCAGCCAAGCCCTAGGGACTAGCTATACTTCTAGCACAGATACGCAGTATTTT. This sequence encodes CASSQALGTSYTSSTDTQYF.

DNA of the CDR3: TGTGCCAGCAGTTCCCCGGGCTACGAGCAGTACTTC. Amino acid sequence: CASSSPGYEQYF. The chain employs TRBV6-5 and TRBJ2-7, with D uncertain. CDR3 length: 12 residues. Germline-derived CDR1 and CDR2 are MNHEY and SVGAGI. Trimming cost V 4 bases and J 3 bases, with 7 bases left between them.

This clone has only a few counts. The J gene is TRBJ1-2, the V gene TRBV2; TRBD1 matches 9 bases. Germline assignment: CDR1 SNHLY and CDR2 FYNNEI. With 5 bases clipped from V and 4 bases from J, the junction kept 5 bases outside the gene matches. This CDR3 is built from 14 residues. CDR3 loop: CASSTPGQGYGYTF. CDR3 nucleotide sequence: TGTGCCAGCAGTACACCGGGACAGGGCTATGGCTACACCTTC. Combining the CDR3 with reference TRBV2 and TRBJ1-2 gives the whole variable domain EPEVTQTPSHQVTQMGQEVILRCVPISNHLYFYWYRQILGQKVEFLVSFYNNEISEKSEIFDDQFSVERPDGSNFTLKIRSTKLEDSAMYFCASSTPGQGYGYTFGSGTRLTVV.

The chain uses TRBV27 and TRBJ1-3; possibly TRBD1 for D (5 bases). Deletions cut 8 bases from V and 4 bases from J, with 6 bases between. The CDR3 runs 11 residues. The germline gives CDR1 MNHEY, CDR2 SMNVEV (reference sequence). DNA of the CDR3: TGTGCCAGCCGGGGGGGAAACACCATATATTTT. Its translation is CASRGGNTIYF.

The chain employs TRBV4-3 and TRBJ1-2; D is unresolved. The CDR3 is made up of 13 amino acids. Per germline, CDR1 LGHNA and CDR2 YSLEER. The ends were cut back, 1 base at V and 9 bases at J, with 12 bases in the middle. CDR3 bases: TGCGCCAGCAGCCAAGTTGGGCCTTACTGCTACACCTTC. The encoded protein is CASSQVGPYCYTF.